Listed below are T cell receptor beta chains from one sample, sequenced in a study of CD8 T cells in ankylosing spondylitis. Each CDR3 protein gets one entry after TCRdb re-called the 5' RACE reads with MiXCR. This sample has approximately 400,000 distinct CDR3 sequences; roughly a sixth occur once, and the top ten carry 0.85% to 1.3%. The sequencing input was blood, either unsorted or a sorted T cell fraction (not recorded which). These receptors were taken from a male donor with ankylosing spondylitis. Both conserved end residues are part of each CDR3. The D gene is left open where the match is weak. Clone size is not always given. Where it is, it says once, few, many or a class for expanded clones.

j_gene	v_gene	d_gene	abundance	CDR3aa	CDR3nt
TRBJ1-1	TRBV15	TRBD1	-	CATSRDRGRAEAFF	TGTGCCACCAGCAGGGACAGGGGGCGGGCTGAAGCTTTCTTT
TRBJ2-7	TRBV5-5	-	few	CASSSPTSDEQYF	TGTGCCAGCAGTTCCCCGACCTCTGACGAGCAGTACTTC
TRBJ2-1	TRBV5-1	-	many	CASSLTAGALQQFF	TGCGCCAGCAGCTTGACCGCGGGGGCGCTTCAGCAGTTCTTC
TRBJ2-5	TRBV20-1	TRBD2	few	CSASLADQETQYF	TGCAGTGCTAGTCTAGCGGACCAAGAGACCCAGTACTTC
TRBJ2-1	TRBV20-1	-	few	CSASPGAAIWVF	TGCAGTGCTAGCCCAGGGGCCGCTATTTGGGTCTTC
TRBJ2-3	TRBV6-1	-	few	CASSDWGGTDTQYF	TGTGCCAGCAGTGATTGGGGAGGCACAGATACGCAGTATTTT
TRBJ1-3	TRBV11-2	TRBD1	few	CASRRTGQGDLSSGNTIYF	TGTGCCAGCAGACGAACTGGACAGGGGGACCTGAGCTCTGGAAACACCATATATTTT
TRBJ1-1	TRBV7-3	-	few	CASSLGGSVTEAFF	TGTGCCAGCAGCTTAGGGGGCTCGGTTACTGAAGCTTTCTTT
TRBJ2-7	TRBV4-1	-	few	CASSQVYSWEQYF	TGCGCCAGCAGCCAAGTTTATAGTTGGGAGCAGTACTTC
TRBJ1-2	TRBV5-1	-	-	CASSLEGNDPAYGYTF	TGCGCCAGCAGCTTGGAAGGAAATGACCCTGCCTATGGCTACACCTTC
TRBJ1-1	TRBV5-1	TRBD1	few	CASSDTGVGNTEAFF	TGCGCCAGCAGCGATACAGGGGTGGGGAACACTGAAGCTTTCTTT
TRBJ1-5	TRBV15	-	many	CATSSPTGLWSNQPQHF	TGTGCCACCAGCAGCCCGACAGGTTTGTGGAGCAATCAGCCCCAGCATTTT
TRBJ1-5	TRBV12-3/TRBV12-4	-	-	CASSLEPGKGNQPQHF	TGTGCCAGCAGTTTAGAGCCCGGGAAGGGCAATCAGCCCCAGCATTTT
TRBJ2-1	TRBV20-1	-	-	CSAIGKGDGPASYNEQFF	TGCAGTGCTATCGGGAAGGGGGACGGCCCGGCCTCCTACAATGAGCAGTTCTTC
TRBJ1-5	TRBV20-1	-	few	CSARVESTSNQPQHF	TGCAGTGCTAGAGTTGAGTCCACTAGCAATCAGCCCCAGCATTTT